This T cell receptor (beta chain) was documented in a study of cytomegalovirus exposure and HLA in healthy donors listed by TCRdb under 2017. Study-wide context: An earlier analysis of approximately 550 of the donors reported 250 to 350 Gb of sequence data and more than 90 million unique TCR beta sequences from 150 million to 200 million T cells. The study used immunosequencing to profile the T cell repertoires of several hundred subjects and linked those repertoires to cytomegalovirus serostatus. The number of donors typed differed by locus, with roughly 629-640 for A, B, C, DRB1 and DQB1, about 500 for DQA1, 606 for DPA1, and some 450 for DPB1. In a later analysis, previously published TCR beta repertoires from 670 or so donors were re-analyzed and high-resolution HLA genotyping was added so that TCR occurrence patterns could be studied. Around 320 gigabases of sequencing data and approximately 85 million unique TCR sequences were included in an early release covering 550 to 650 HLA-typed donors. High-throughput TCR immunosequencing, statistical association of individual TCRs with disease status, and machine learning were combined to predict cytomegalovirus infection status. A later genetic analysis took genome-wide SNP genotypes for about 65% of the 666 donors and used that subset as a discovery cohort. The later analysis used no new phenotypic data to find candidate immune exposures, relying instead on TCR beta sequences and their occurrence across donors. All discovery cohort repertoires had been generated on a single sequencing platform. HLA typing included class I and class II loci at four-digit resolution. Alongside the repertoire data, information on donor age, sex, ethnicity and CMV serostatus was compiled. Across approximately 420 genotyped donors of the cohort, an average of roughly 230,000 unique TCR beta nucleotide sequences per donor were sequenced, and around 19% of those sequences were non-productive. A separate validation cohort of over 95 different subjects was used in addition to the approximately 700-subject first cohort. Roughly 5 DR-DQ haplotypes were handled as single units for association and clustering, since linkage in the cohort was strong. The aim of the study was to test whether cataloging public T cell receptors could identify signatures of past pathogen exposure. The genetic ancestry cluster associated with self-reported Caucasian donors included 65% to 90% of the roughly 380 genotyped donors. To decide whether each TCR beta V gene segment behaved as functional or pseudogenic, an earlier analysis of some 570 of the donors relied on high-throughput TCR beta sequencing.

Overall results and qualifications from the work: Specific HLA alleles were associated with 15,000 to 20,000 TCR beta sequences at a false discovery rate of 0.05 in a later analysis. CMV serostatus was the only immune exposure information available for the cohort. A further reported finding was that TCR beta sequences accurately predicted the HLA-A and HLA-B alleles for most subjects in the first cohort. In a later analysis, the rate of TCR association differed among HLA loci, with DRB1 alleles having the most associated TCRs and HLA-C alleles having the fewest. It was suggested by the authors that the approach could potentially be generalized to other disease states and immunological phenotypes. Compared with the roughly 720-donor mean, donors in an Asian-associated ancestry cluster had fewer N-insertions in productive TCRs, according to a later genetic analysis. HLA typing was unavailable for some donors at each locus, so association tests used only the typed subset. When HLA alleles, especially DR and DQ, strongly co-occurred, attributing TCR associations to individual alleles was difficult. The cohort was sequenced for TCR beta chains only, and without alpha or paired-chain data the features that could be detected were limited. Cytomegalovirus status was reported to be diagnosed by the classifier with high specificity and sensitivity in both the original and validation cohorts. A later analysis reported that several top co-occurrence clusters appeared linked to parvovirus B19, influenza, CMV and Epstein-Barr virus. Most CMV-associated TCR beta chains appeared to be HLA-restricted in a later analysis, and the HLA associations seemed to be driven largely by CMV exposure. Around 16 rarely observed V segments, including chromosome 9 orphons, were excluded from the earlier analysis of approximately 500 of the donors because counts were too low. In a later genetic analysis, a missense DCLRE1C variant was associated with V-gene and J-gene trimming of TCR beta chains, and the association was replicated in an independent cohort. Linkage disequilibrium might explain the correlated functional status among segregating V segments, but an unknown experimental factor could not be excluded. A later analysis found that HLA-associated TCR beta chains were more clonally expanded and had lower generation probabilities than equally common non-associated chains. A total of 150 or so TCR beta chains were listed by the study as associated with cytomegalovirus. A cluster of highly shared sequence variants was judged likely to be a technical artifact of the sequencing pipeline. Broadly in line with IMGT annotations, most TCR beta V segments showed up in productive rearrangements about 90% or about 30% of the time in an earlier analysis of about 500 of the donors. Most TCR sequences were seen in very few donors, while some public TCRs were found in many individuals. In vitro tests confirmed that a few of the cytomegalovirus-associated TCR beta chains recognize cytomegalovirus antigens. Roughly uniform sequencing depth across donors was assumed in presence/absence analyses, although this assumption may not hold.

To note about this clone: Its cognate antigen has yet to be identified. No quality values exist for individual bases; no much larger clone is one base distant.

Library prep was done by the immunoSEQ multiplex PCR assay. For the multiplex PCR, a mixture combining 60 forward primers for TCR Vbeta segments and 13 reverse primers for TCR Jbeta segments was used. The CDR3 region of rearranged TCR beta genes was amplified from genomic DNA with a multiplex PCR assay. Amplified TCR beta libraries were sequenced as 87-base-pair reads on the Illumina HiSeq System. Turning to the authors' computational methods: Across the 670 or so repertoires, a later analysis counted some 81 million unique TCR beta chains, around 10 million of which were shared by at least two donors. Raw reads were error-corrected and collapsed into unique sequences with a nearest-neighbor algorithm that merged closely related sequences to remove PCR and sequencing errors. CDR3 sequences were aligned to IMGT reference sequences to assign V, D and J gene segments. For a sequence to be retained, at least a six-nucleotide match to both a V gene segment and a J gene segment was required. A rearrangement was called productive if the CDR3 had no stop codons and remained in frame with V and J, and every other rearrangement was called non-productive. Following IMGT convention, CDR3 was defined as the stretch from the second conserved V-encoded cysteine up to the conserved J-encoded phenylalanine. In an earlier analysis of approximately 590 of the donors, sequences lacking an unambiguous match to a single V gene segment were excluded. In an earlier analysis of 587 of the donors, V segments were called functional above 56.7% productive rearrangements and were called segregating when the between-donor standard deviation exceeded 5%. A statistical classification framework was built to diagnose cytomegalovirus status from the catalog of TCR beta chain sequences. In a later analysis, V and J genes were assigned by comparing TCR nucleotide sequences against IMGT/GENE-DB human TR gene sequences. In a later analysis, CDR3 sequences and most-parsimonious VDJ recombination scenarios were assigned using the TCRdist pipeline. In a later analysis, every TCR beta chain was defined by the combination of its CDR3 amino acid sequence and its V-gene family, and reads without a unique V-gene family were dropped. In a later analysis, around 650 highly shared, low-generation-probability nucleotide sequences were removed to address suspected cross-contamination and a sequencing artifact. A later analysis calculated a clonal expansion index for each public chain from normalized within-repertoire ranks of inferred template counts. In a later analysis, generation probabilities were computed using a VDJ recombination model fitted to out-of-frame rearrangements, and the results were checked against IGoR. Hypergeometric tests were used in a later analysis to score TCR-TCR, TCR-HLA and TCR-CMV co-occurrence, with a repertoire-size bias correction applied to the TCR pairs. False discovery rates were estimated in a later analysis by permuting HLA or CMV assignments 20 times. In a later analysis, co-occurring TCRs were grouped using DBSCAN, and TCRdist sequence similarity was added for clustering within HLA-allele-positive subsets. For co-occurrence clustering, repertoires with fewer than 30,000 or more than 120,000 public chains were excluded, along with roughly 5 repertoires with anomalous nucleotide sharing. The source is immuneACCESS, and TCRdb retained only in-frame sequences with V and J called. Part of the clones is not carried over; for the studies checked, unresolved V genes explain less than half of this, and the remainder is unexplained. The D gene and trimming were derived from the DNA, and the V and J assignments and clone size from that table. The table for this sample lists about 190,000 clones; approximately 82% of them were counted only once. Around 2.1% of the sample is held by the ten biggest clonotypes.

In total, approximately 690 healthy bone marrow donors made up the cohort. At the time of sampling, all cohort members were nominally healthy, though unrecorded immune exposures were likely present. The donor tested CMV seropositive, placing the donor among the approximately 290 seropositive members of the cohort. Every donor gave a peripheral blood sample, and the peripheral blood mononuclear cells from that sample were used for TCR beta sequencing. Genomic DNA extraction from the blood cell samples was performed with the Qiagen DNeasy Blood Extraction Kit. Sequencing was carried out using PBMCs. The receptor was derived from a woman aged 18 to 35 in good health and CMV-seropositive.

At the DNA level, the sequence is TGTGCCAGCAGCACTACCCTAGCGGGGCAGTATTTT. Its protein reads: CASSTTLAGQYF. The chain couples TRBV5-6 to TRBJ2-3, and 8 junction bases match TRBD2. CDR3 length: 12 amino acids, cysteine to phenylalanine. The kept DNA is CDR3 alone, 36 bases in frame from the first base. For CDR1 and CDR2, the germline V gene lists SGHDT and YYEEEE. Unmatched junction bases come to 6, with V trimmed by 4 bases and J by 11 bases.